This T cell receptor beta chain was recovered during a study of identical twins. General study findings and limits: Cross-sectional statistics underpinned the conclusions; the same donors were not followed. Cord blood beta clonotypes present at high abundance carried fewer insertions; no such pattern appeared in memory repertoires. Models underestimated TCR alpha sharing (out-of-frame) in monozygotic twins.

Trimming cost V 5 bases and J 8 bases; bases outside gene matches: 9. This CDR3 has 16 residues. Each CDR3 protein gets one entry after TCRdb re-called the 5' RACE reads with MiXCR. The sample lists roughly 690,000 distinct CDR3 sequences; 6% to 6.5% were seen once. As concerns this clonotype: Its antigen is not identified.

Only healthy Caucasians were enrolled as donors. V is TRBV12-3 or TRBV12-4 and J is TRBJ2-2; 12 nucleotides agree with TRBD2. The material sequenced was naive T cells sorted from blood. This sequence originates from a man aged 18 to 35 in good health. CDR3 nucleotides: TGTGCCAGCAGTCCGGGACTAGCGGGCCCAAGAGGGGAGCTGTTTTTT. This encodes CASSPGLAGPRGELFF.